This TCR beta chain appears in the sequencing data of a study of blood T cell repertoires in COVID-19. Sequenced by immunoSEQ multiplex PCR; TCRdb stores in-frame clones only, minus some. This sample carries 15,000 to 20,000 clones, about 88% of them seen once, and the ten largest clones take under 35%. With 2 bases clipped from V and 0 bases from J, the junction kept 19 bases outside the gene matches. Germline assignment: CDR1 ENHRY and CDR2 SYGVKD. This CDR3 comprises 23 residues. The specimen was peripheral blood. The V and J genes are TRBV10-3 and TRBJ2-4; 13 nucleotides agree with TRBD2. The sequence derives from a woman older than 75 with COVID-19, enrolled during active disease. CDR3 sequence reads: CAISELKTDTGGLAGRAKNIQYF. DNA of the CDR3: TGTGCCATCAGTGAGCTCAAAACGGATACCGGGGGACTAGCGGGGAGAGCCAAAAACATTCAGTACTTC.